Listed below are T cell receptor beta chains from one sample, sequenced in a study of a mutant IDH1 vaccine in newly diagnosed glioma. Generated by immunoSEQ multiplex PCR, the TCRdb table keeps only in-frame clones and is missing some. The sample includes 50,000 to 60,000 clones, roughly nine tenths of them seen just once. Their recognized antigens are unknown. Specimen: PBMCs, collected from a glioma patient whose treatment included an IDH1 peptide vaccine. The receptors come from a man over 45 with glioma. CDR3s include the opening cysteine and the closing phenylalanine or tryptophan. The order of the fields is J gene, V gene, clone size, D gene, CDR3 DNA, CDR3 protein. D genes are given only for firm matches. Rows may omit the clone size; those that give it use once, few, many or a size class.

J: TRBJ2-7; V: TRBV27; size: NA; D: TRBD1; DNA: TGTGCCAGCGGCCGACAGGGTGACGAGCAGTACTTC; CDR3: CASGRQGDEQYF
J: TRBJ2-3; V: TRBV7-2; size: few; D: NA; DNA: TGTGCCAGCAGCCCCTTCGGTTTAGCGTCGGATACGCAGTATTTT; CDR3: CASSPFGLASDTQYF
J: TRBJ2-3; V: TRBV4-3; size: NA; D: NA; DNA: TGCGCCAGCAGCCAAGTGGAAGCTGGCACAGATACGCAGTATTTT; CDR3: CASSQVEAGTDTQYF
J: TRBJ2-1; V: TRBV19; size: NA; D: TRBD1; DNA: TGTGCCAGTAGTATAGGGGACAGCCTATACAATGAGCAGTTCTTC; CDR3: CASSIGDSLYNEQFF
J: TRBJ2-7; V: TRBV27; size: NA; D: TRBD1; DNA: TGTGCCAGCAGTTTATCGGGGGACAGGGGGAGCTCCTACGAGCAGTACTTC; CDR3: CASSLSGDRGSSYEQYF
J: TRBJ2-1; V: TRBV19; size: NA; D: NA; DNA: TGTGCCAGTAGTAGTGGGGGGCCCTACAATGAGCAGTTCTTC; CDR3: CASSSGGPYNEQFF
J: TRBJ2-7; V: TRBV28; size: NA; D: TRBD2; DNA: TGTGCCAGCAGTCCCCCCCGGGAGGGATCTTACGAGCAGTACTTC; CDR3: CASSPPREGSYEQYF
J: TRBJ1-4; V: TRBV6-5; size: NA; D: NA; DNA: TGTGCCAGCAGCATTTTCAGGGAAGTGGGTGAAAAACTGTTTTTT; CDR3: CASSIFREVGEKLFF
J: TRBJ2-2; V: TRBV6-6; size: NA; D: TRBD2; DNA: TGTGCCAGCAGCTTATTAGCGGGGAGGAACACCGGGGAGCTGTTTTTT; CDR3: CASSLLAGRNTGELFF
J: TRBJ2-7; V: TRBV4-2; size: NA; D: NA; DNA: TGTGCCAGCAGCCAGTTCTCGACCCAACAGGGGGGGTCCTACGAGCAGTACTTC; CDR3: CASSQFSTQQGGSYEQYF
J: TRBJ2-6; V: TRBV18; size: NA; D: TRBD1; DNA: TGTGCCAGCTCATCACGACAGGGGGGTCCACTCTCTGGGGCCAACGTCCTGACTTTC; CDR3: CASSSRQGGPLSGANVLTF
J: TRBJ2-7; V: TRBV4-3; size: NA; D: TRBD1; DNA: TGCGCCAGCAGCCAGGGAATTACCGGGACAGGGGGTTCGTACGAGCAGTACTTC; CDR3: CASSQGITGTGGSYEQYF
J: TRBJ1-5; V: TRBV4-1; size: NA; D: NA; DNA: TGCGCCAGCAGCCAACAGGGACGGAAGGGCAATCAGCCCCAGCATTTT; CDR3: CASSQQGRKGNQPQHF
J: TRBJ2-1; V: TRBV19; size: NA; D: TRBD2; DNA: TGTGCCAGTAGTATCAAGGGACTAGCGGGAGACAATGAGCAGTTCTTC; CDR3: CASSIKGLAGDNEQFF
J: TRBJ2-5; V: TRBV6-1; size: NA; D: TRBD1; DNA: TGTGCCAGCACTGGGGACAGGGTCCGAGAGACCCAGTACTTC; CDR3: CASTGDRVRETQYF
J: TRBJ2-1; V: TRBV4-1; size: NA; D: NA; DNA: TGCGCCAGCAGCCGCACCCAACAGGGAAATGAGCAGTTCTTC; CDR3: CASSRTQQGNEQFF
J: TRBJ1-4; V: TRBV28; size: NA; D: NA; DNA: TGTGCCAGCAGTTTACCCAGGGAACGGGAAAAACTGTTTTTT; CDR3: CASSLPREREKLFF
J: TRBJ2-7; V: TRBV19; size: NA; D: TRBD1; DNA: TGTGCCAGTAGTACCGTCGGACAGGGAGGTGGCGAGCAGTACTTC; CDR3: CASSTVGQGGGEQYF
J: TRBJ1-2; V: TRBV4-2; size: NA; D: NA; DNA: TGTGCCAGCAGCCCTAACAGGGATGGCTACACCTTC; CDR3: CASSPNRDGYTF
J: TRBJ1-5; V: TRBV5-8; size: NA; D: NA; DNA: TGTGCCAGCAGCGCCGGGACCATGAGCCATCAGCCCCAGCATTTT; CDR3: CASSAGTMSHQPQHF
J: TRBJ2-1; V: TRBV6-5; size: NA; D: NA; DNA: TGTGCCAGCAGTTACTCCTCTACAGGGCACAATGAGCAGTTCTTC; CDR3: CASSYSSTGHNEQFF
J: TRBJ2-4; V: TRBV16; size: NA; D: NA; DNA: TGTGCCAGCAGCCAATCTGCGACAGCAGAACTAGCCAAAAACATTCAGTACTTC; CDR3: CASSQSATAELAKNIQYF
J: TRBJ1-1; V: TRBV10-3; size: NA; D: TRBD1; DNA: TGTGCCATCAGTGAGTTCGAGGGGGCTCCTGAAGCTTTCTTT; CDR3: CAISEFEGAPEAFF
J: TRBJ1-5; V: TRBV18; size: NA; D: NA; DNA: TGTGCCAGCTCACCACAAGGAAGCGGACAGCCCCAGCATTTT; CDR3: CASSPQGSGQPQHF
J: TRBJ2-4; V: TRBV20-1; size: NA; D: NA; DNA: TGCAGTGCTAGGCGGGACATTCAGTACTTC; CDR3: CSARRDIQYF
J: TRBJ2-7; V: TRBV5-6; size: NA; D: NA; DNA: TGTGCCAGCAGCTTGGTGGGGGCAGGGACCTACGAGCAGTACTTC; CDR3: CASSLVGAGTYEQYF
J: TRBJ1-4; V: TRBV7-2; size: NA; D: NA; DNA: TGTGCCAGCAGCTTACAGGGGACTGTGGGCGAAAAACTGTTTTTT; CDR3: CASSLQGTVGEKLFF
J: TRBJ1-1; V: TRBV2; size: NA; D: NA; DNA: TGTGCCAGCAGTCTACCGATTGAAGCTTTCTTT; CDR3: CASSLPIEAFF
J: TRBJ1-1; V: TRBV7-9; size: NA; D: NA; DNA: TGTGCCAGCAGCTTAGAGGGGGGGTCTGAAGCTTTCTTT; CDR3: CASSLEGGSEAFF
J: TRBJ2-2; V: TRBV7-2; size: NA; D: NA; DNA: TGTGCCAGCAGCTATTACTCCGGGGAGCTGTTTTTT; CDR3: CASSYYSGELFF
J: TRBJ1-5; V: TRBV7-2; size: NA; D: NA; DNA: TGTGCCAGCAGCCCCCTGGACGGGGTGCCCCAGCATTTT; CDR3: CASSPLDGVPQHF
J: TRBJ2-7; V: TRBV4-1; size: NA; D: NA; DNA: TGCGCCAGCAGCCAAACTCAAACTCTAACCCGATACGAGCAGTACTTC; CDR3: CASSQTQTLTRYEQYF
J: TRBJ1-4; V: TRBV28; size: NA; D: NA; DNA: TGTGCCAGCAGTAACCTCCGAGGAAAACTGTTTTTT; CDR3: CASSNLRGKLFF
J: TRBJ2-1; V: TRBV19; size: once; D: TRBD2; DNA: TGTGCCAGTATTTCCCGGACCAGCGGGAGGTACAATGAGCAGTTCTTC; CDR3: CASISRTSGRYNEQFF
J: TRBJ1-1; V: TRBV19; size: NA; D: NA; DNA: TGTGCCAGTAGTATTCGGGGAGTCGGGAACACTGAAGCTTTCTTT; CDR3: CASSIRGVGNTEAFF
J: TRBJ2-1; V: TRBV12-5; size: NA; D: NA; DNA: TGTGCTAGTGGTACCCTCGGGACGGACAATGAGCAGTTCTTC; CDR3: CASGTLGTDNEQFF
J: TRBJ1-1; V: TRBV4-3; size: NA; D: NA; DNA: TGCGCCAGCAGCCAAGACATAAGGACTGAAGCTTTCTTT; CDR3: CASSQDIRTEAFF
J: TRBJ1-5; V: TRBV27; size: NA; D: NA; DNA: TGTGCCAGCAGTTTAGGTCACGAAAGGCAGCCCCAGCATTTT; CDR3: CASSLGHERQPQHF
J: TRBJ2-7; V: TRBV30; size: once; D: NA; DNA: TGTGCCTGGAGTCCGGCCGACGAGCAGTACTTC; CDR3: CAWSPADEQYF
J: TRBJ2-7; V: TRBV7-8; size: NA; D: TRBD1; DNA: TGTGCCAGCAGCCATTACAGGGGGCCCTACGAGCAGTACTTC; CDR3: CASSHYRGPYEQYF
J: TRBJ1-2; V: TRBV30; size: NA; D: NA; DNA: TGTGCCTGGAGTGTAAACACCTATGGCTACACCTTC; CDR3: CAWSVNTYGYTF
J: TRBJ2-7; V: TRBV6-6; size: NA; D: NA; DNA: TGTGCCAGCAGTTACTCGTGGGAGCAGTACTTC; CDR3: CASSYSWEQYF
J: TRBJ1-5; V: TRBV2; size: NA; D: NA; DNA: TGTGCCAGCAGCCTGGGACTTGGGGGCAATCAGCCCCAGCATTTT; CDR3: CASSLGLGGNQPQHF
J: TRBJ1-1; V: TRBV6-6; size: NA; D: TRBD1; DNA: TGTGCCAGCAGTTACGGGACAGGGAGGAACACTGAAGCTTTCTTT; CDR3: CASSYGTGRNTEAFF
J: TRBJ1-6; V: TRBV4-1; size: NA; D: NA; DNA: TGCGCCAGCAGCCAAGATCAGGGTCACAATTCACCCCTCCACTTT; CDR3: CASSQDQGHNSPLHF
J: TRBJ2-1; V: TRBV9; size: NA; D: TRBD2; DNA: TGTGCCAGCAGCGGGGGACTAGCGGGGAGCTCCTACAATGAGCAGTTCTTC; CDR3: CASSGGLAGSSYNEQFF
J: TRBJ2-3; V: TRBV5-4; size: once; D: TRBD2; DNA: TGTGCCAGCAGCCCGGGAGGGGGAGAAAGAGATACGCAGTATTTT; CDR3: CASSPGGGERDTQYF
J: TRBJ1-2; V: TRBV6-5; size: NA; D: NA; DNA: TGTGCCAGCGGGGCTAACTATGGCTACACCTTC; CDR3: CASGANYGYTF
J: TRBJ2-1; V: TRBV5-6; size: NA; D: NA; DNA: TGTGCCAGCAGCCATGCCACGGGGTTGACCTACAATGAGCAGTTCTTC; CDR3: CASSHATGLTYNEQFF
J: TRBJ1-4; V: TRBV5-4; size: NA; D: TRBD1; DNA: TGTGCCAGCAGCTTCCGGACAGGCACAAATGAAAAACTGTTTTTT; CDR3: CASSFRTGTNEKLFF
J: TRBJ1-2; V: TRBV18; size: NA; D: TRBD1; DNA: TGTGCCAGCTCACTACAGGGGGACGGGGGCTACACCTTC; CDR3: CASSLQGDGGYTF
J: TRBJ2-1; V: TRBV27; size: NA; D: NA; DNA: TGTGCCAGCAGTCGCCCGGGTAATCACTCCTACAATGAGCAGTTCTTC; CDR3: CASSRPGNHSYNEQFF
J: TRBJ1-4; V: TRBV28; size: NA; D: TRBD1; DNA: TGTGCCAGCAGTTTACCTCGACAGGGGGTTTCTTATACTAATGAAAAACTGTTTTTT; CDR3: CASSLPRQGVSYTNEKLFF
J: TRBJ2-5; V: TRBV27; size: NA; D: NA; DNA: TGTGCCAGCAGTTTATCGATATTTGGGGAGACCCAGTACTTC; CDR3: CASSLSIFGETQYF